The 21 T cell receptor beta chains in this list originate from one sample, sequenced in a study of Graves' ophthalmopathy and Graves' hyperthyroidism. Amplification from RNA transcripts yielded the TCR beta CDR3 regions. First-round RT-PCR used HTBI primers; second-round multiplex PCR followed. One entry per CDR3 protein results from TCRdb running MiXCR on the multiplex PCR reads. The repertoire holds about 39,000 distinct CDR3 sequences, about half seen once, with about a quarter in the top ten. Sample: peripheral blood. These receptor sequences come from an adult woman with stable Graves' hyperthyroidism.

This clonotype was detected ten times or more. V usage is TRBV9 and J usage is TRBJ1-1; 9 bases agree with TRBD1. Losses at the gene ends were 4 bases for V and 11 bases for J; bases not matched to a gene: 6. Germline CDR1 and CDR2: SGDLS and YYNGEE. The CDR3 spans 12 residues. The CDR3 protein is CASSTGGTGAFF. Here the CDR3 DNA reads TGTGCCAGCAGCACAGGGGGCACCGGGGCTTTCTTT. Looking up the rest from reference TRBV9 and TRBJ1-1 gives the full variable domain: DSGVTQTPKHLITATGQRVTLRCSPRSGDLSVYWYQQSLDQGLQFLIQYYNGEERAKGNILERFSAQQFPDLHSELNLSSLELGDSALYFCASSTGGTGAFFGQGTRLTVV.

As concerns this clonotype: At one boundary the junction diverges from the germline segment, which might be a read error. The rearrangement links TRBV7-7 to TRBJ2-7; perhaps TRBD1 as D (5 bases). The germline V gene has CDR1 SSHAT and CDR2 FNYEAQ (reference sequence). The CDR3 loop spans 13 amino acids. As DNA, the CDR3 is TGTGCTAGCAGCCCAGGGAATCCCTACGAGCAGTACTTC. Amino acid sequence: CASSPGNPYEQYF.

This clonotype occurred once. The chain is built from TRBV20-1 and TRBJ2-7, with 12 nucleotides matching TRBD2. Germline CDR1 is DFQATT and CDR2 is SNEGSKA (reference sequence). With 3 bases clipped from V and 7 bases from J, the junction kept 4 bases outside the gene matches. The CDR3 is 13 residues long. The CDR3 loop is CSASTLAGGEQYF. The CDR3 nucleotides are TGCAGTGCTAGCACGCTAGCGGGAGGGGAGCAGTACTTC.

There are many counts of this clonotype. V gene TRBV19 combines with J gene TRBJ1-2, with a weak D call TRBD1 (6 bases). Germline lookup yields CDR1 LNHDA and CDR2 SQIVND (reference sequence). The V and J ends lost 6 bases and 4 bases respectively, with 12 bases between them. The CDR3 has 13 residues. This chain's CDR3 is CASSPGQPYGYTF. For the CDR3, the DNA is TGTGCCAGTAGCCCAGGACAGCCCTATGGCTACACCTTC.

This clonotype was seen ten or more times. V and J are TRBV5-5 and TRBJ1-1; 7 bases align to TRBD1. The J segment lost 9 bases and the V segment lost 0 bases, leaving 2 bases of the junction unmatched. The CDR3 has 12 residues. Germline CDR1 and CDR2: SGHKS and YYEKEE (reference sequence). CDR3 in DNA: TGTGCCAGCAGCTTGGATAGGGGGCAAGCTTTCTTT. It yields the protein CASSLDRGQAFF.

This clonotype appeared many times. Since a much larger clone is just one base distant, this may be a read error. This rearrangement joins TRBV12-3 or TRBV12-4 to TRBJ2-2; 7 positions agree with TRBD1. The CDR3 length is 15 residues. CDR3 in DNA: TGTGCCAGCACCCAACAGGGACAGAACACCGGGGAGCTGTCTTTT. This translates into CASTQQGQNTGELSF.

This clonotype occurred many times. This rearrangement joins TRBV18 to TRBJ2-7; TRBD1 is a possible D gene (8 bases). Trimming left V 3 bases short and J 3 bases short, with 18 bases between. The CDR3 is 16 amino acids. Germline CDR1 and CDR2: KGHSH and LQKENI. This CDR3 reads CASSPLDREGYYEQYF. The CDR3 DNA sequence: TGTGCCAGCTCACCCCTGGACAGGGAGGGGTACTACGAGCAGTACTTC.

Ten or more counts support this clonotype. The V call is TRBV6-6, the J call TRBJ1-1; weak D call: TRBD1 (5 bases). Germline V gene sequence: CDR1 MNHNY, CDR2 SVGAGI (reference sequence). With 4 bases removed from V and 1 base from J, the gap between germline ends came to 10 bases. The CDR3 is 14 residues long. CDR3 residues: CASSSGDPNTEAFF. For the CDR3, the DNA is TGTGCCAGCAGTTCGGGGGACCCGAACACTGAAGCTTTCTTT.

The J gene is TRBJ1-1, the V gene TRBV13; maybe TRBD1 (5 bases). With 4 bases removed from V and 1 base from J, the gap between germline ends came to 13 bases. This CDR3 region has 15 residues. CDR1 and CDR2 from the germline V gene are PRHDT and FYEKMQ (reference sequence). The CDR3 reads CASSSSQGWNTEAFF. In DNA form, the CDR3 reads TGTGCCAGCAGCTCATCTCAGGGATGGAACACTGAAGCTTTCTTT.

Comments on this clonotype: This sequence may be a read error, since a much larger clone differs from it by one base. DNA of the CDR3: TGTGTCAGCAGCTTATGGCGGGGTCACTACAATGAGCAGTTCTTC. This gives the protein CVSSLWRGHYNEQFF. The gene calls are TRBV5-6 and TRBJ2-1, with TRBD2 as a possible D gene (6 bases). This CDR3 is 15 amino acids long. Germline CDR1 is SGHDT and CDR2 is YYEEEE.

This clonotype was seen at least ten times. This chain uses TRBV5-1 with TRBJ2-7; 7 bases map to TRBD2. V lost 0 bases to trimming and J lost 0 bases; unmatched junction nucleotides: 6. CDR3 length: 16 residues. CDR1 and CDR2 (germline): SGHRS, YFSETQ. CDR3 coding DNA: TGCGCCAGCAGCTTGGAAGGAGCGGGGCTCTCCTACGAGCAGTACTTC. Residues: CASSLEGAGLSYEQYF.

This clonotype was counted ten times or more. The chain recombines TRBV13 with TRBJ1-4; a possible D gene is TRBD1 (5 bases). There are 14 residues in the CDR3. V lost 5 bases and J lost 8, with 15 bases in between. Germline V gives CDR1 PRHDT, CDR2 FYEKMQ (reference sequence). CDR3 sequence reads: CASSVQGVREKLFF. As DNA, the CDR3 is TGTGCCAGCAGCGTCCAGGGTGTACGGGAAAAACTGTTTTTT.

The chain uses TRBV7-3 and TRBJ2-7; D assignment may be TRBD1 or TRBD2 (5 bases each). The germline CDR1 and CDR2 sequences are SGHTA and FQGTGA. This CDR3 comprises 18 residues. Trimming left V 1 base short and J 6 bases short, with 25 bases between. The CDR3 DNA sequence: TGTGCCAGCAGCTTAAGCAGTGCTAGAGGGGACCTTGTACCCGAGCAGTACTTC. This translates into CASSLSSARGDLVPEQYF.

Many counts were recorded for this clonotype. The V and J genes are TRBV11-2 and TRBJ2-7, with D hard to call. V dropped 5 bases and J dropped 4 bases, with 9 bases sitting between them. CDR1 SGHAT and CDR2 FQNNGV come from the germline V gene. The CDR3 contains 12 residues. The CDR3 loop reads CASSQDQYEQYF. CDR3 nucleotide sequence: TGTGCCAGCAGCCAGGACCAATACGAGCAGTACTTC.

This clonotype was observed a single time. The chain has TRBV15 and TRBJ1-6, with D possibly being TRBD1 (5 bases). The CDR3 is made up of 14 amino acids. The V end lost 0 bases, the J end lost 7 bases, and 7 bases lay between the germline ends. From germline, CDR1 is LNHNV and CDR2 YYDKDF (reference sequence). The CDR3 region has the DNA TGTGCCACCAGCAGAGATTGGGGCAATTCACCCCTCCACTTT. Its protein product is CATSRDWGNSPLHF.

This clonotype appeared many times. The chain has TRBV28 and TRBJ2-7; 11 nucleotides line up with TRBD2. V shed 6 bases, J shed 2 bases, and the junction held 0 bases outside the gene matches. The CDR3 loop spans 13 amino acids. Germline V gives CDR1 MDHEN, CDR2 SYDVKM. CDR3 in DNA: TGTGCCAGCAGGACTAGCGGGGCCTACGAGCAGTACTTC. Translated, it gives CASRTSGAYEQYF.

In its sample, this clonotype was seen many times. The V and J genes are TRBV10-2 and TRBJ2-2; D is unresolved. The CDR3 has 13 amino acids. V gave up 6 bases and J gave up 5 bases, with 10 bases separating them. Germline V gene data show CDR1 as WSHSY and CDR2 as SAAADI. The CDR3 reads CASRVIRTGELFF. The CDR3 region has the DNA TGCGCCAGCAGGGTCATTAGGACCGGGGAGCTGTTTTTT.

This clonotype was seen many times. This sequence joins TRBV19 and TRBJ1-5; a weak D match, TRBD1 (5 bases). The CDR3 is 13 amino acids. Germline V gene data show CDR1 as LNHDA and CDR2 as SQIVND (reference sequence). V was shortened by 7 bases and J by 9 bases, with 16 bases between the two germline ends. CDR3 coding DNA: TGTGCCAGTACACAGGCCTCCCGAGGGCCCCAGCATTTT. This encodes CASTQASRGPQHF.

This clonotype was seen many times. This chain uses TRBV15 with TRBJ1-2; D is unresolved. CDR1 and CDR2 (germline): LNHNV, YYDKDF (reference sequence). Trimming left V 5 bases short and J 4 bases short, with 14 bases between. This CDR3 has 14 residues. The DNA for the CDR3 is TGTGCCACCAGCGGCCTTTCGGGTTCCTATGGCTACACCTTC. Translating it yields CATSGLSGSYGYTF.

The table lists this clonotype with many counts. The CDR3 region is CASSQERGNPFEQYF. CDR3 DNA sequence: TGTGCCAGCAGCCAAGAAAGGGGGAATCCCTTTGAGCAGTACTTC. The rearrangement uses TRBV3-1 and TRBJ2-7; D possibly corresponds to TRBD1 (6 bases). Deletions cut 0 bases from V and 7 bases from J, with 16 bases between. Germline V gene sequence: CDR1 LGHDT, CDR2 YNNKEL (reference sequence). The CDR3 is 15 residues long.

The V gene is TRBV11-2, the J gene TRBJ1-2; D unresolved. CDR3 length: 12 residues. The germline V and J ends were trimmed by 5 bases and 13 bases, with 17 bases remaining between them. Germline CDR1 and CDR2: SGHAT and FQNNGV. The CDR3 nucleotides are TGTGCCAGCAGCCCCCCTTCATCCCGCCGCACCTTC. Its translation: CASSPPSSRRTF.